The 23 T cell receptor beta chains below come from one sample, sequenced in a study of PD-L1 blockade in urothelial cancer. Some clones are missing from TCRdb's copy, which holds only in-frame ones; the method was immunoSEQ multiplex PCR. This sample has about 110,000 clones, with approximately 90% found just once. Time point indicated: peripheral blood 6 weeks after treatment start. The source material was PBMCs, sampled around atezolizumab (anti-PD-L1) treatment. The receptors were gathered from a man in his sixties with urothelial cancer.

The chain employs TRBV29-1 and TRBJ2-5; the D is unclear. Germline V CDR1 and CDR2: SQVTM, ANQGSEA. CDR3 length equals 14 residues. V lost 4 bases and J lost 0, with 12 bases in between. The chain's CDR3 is CSVVVDRDQETQYF. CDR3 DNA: TGCAGCGTTGTTGTAGACCGGGACCAAGAGACCCAGTACTTC. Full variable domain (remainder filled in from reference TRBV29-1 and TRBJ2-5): SAVISQKPSRDICQRGTSLTIQCQVDSQVTMMFWYRQQPGQSLTLIATANQGSEATYESGFVIDKFPISRPNLTFSTLTVSNMSPEDSSIYLCSVVVDRDQETQYFGPGTRLLVL.

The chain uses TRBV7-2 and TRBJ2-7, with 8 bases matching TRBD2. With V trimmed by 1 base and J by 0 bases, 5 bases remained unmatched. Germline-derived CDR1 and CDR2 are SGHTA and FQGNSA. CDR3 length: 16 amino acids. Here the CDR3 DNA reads TGTGCCAGCAGCTTAGTGGGAGCGGGGGCCTCCTACGAGCAGTACTTC. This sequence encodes CASSLVGAGASYEQYF.

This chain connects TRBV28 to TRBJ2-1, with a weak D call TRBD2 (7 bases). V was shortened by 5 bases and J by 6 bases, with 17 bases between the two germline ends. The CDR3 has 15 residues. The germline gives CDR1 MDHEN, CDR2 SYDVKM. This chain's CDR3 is CASSPPGGRGNEQFF. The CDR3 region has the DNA TGTGCCAGCAGTCCCCCGGGGGGCAGGGGCAATGAGCAGTTCTTC. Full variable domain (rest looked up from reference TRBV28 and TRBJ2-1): DVKVTQSSRYLVKRTGEKVFLECVQDMDHENMFWYRQDPGLGLRLIYFSYDVKMKEKGDIPEGYSVSREKKERFSLILESASTNQTSMYLCASSPPGGRGNEQFFGPGTRLTVL.

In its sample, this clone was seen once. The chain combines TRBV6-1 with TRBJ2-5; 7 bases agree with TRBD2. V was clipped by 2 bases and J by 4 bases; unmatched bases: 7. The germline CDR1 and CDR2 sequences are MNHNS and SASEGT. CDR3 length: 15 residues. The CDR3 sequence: CASSESPAGRETQYF. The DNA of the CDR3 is TGTGCCAGCAGTGAATCCCCAGCGGGACGAGAGACCCAGTACTTC.

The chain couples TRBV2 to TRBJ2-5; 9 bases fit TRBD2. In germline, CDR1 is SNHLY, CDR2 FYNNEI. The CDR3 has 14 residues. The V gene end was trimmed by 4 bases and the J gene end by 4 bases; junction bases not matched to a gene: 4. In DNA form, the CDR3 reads TGTGCCAGCAGTGGCTTGACTAGCGGAGAGACCCAGTACTTC. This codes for CASSGLTSGETQYF.

CDR3 nucleotide sequence: TGTGCCAGCAGTGGACAGGAACCCGCGAACACCGGGGAGCTGTTTTTT. Translated, it gives CASSGQEPANTGELFF. The chain combines TRBV6-1 with TRBJ2-2; weak D call: TRBD1 (6 bases). The CDR3 has 16 amino acids. Germline V gene lookup returns CDR1 MNHNS and CDR2 SASEGT. Between the trimmed V and J ends, which lost 4 bases and 0 bases, there was a span of 12 bases.

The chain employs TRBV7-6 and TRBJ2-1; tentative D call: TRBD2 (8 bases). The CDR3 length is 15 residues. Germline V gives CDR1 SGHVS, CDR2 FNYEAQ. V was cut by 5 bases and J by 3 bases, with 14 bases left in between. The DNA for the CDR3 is TGTGCCAGCAGCATGACAGGGACTAGCTACAATGAGCAGTTCTTC. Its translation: CASSMTGTSYNEQFF.

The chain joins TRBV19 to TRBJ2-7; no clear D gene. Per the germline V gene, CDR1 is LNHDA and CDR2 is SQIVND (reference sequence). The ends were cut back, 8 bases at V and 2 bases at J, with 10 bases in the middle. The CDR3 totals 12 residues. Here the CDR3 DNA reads TGTGCCAGTTCCTCCCGAGCCTACGAGCAGTACTTC. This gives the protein CASSSRAYEQYF. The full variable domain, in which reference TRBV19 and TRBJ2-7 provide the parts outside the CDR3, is DGGITQSPKYLFRKEGQNVTLSCEQNLNHDAMYWYRQDPGQGLRLIYYSQIVNDFQKGDIAEGYSVSREKKESFPLTVTSAQKNPTAFYLCASSSRAYEQYFGPGTRLTVT.

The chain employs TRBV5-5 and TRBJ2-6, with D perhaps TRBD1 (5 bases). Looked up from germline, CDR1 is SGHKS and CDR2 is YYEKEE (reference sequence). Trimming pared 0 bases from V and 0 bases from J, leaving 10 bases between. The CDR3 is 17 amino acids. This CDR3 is CASSLGQLNSGANVLTF. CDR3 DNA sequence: TGTGCCAGCAGCTTGGGACAGTTAAACTCTGGGGCCAACGTCCTGACTTTC.

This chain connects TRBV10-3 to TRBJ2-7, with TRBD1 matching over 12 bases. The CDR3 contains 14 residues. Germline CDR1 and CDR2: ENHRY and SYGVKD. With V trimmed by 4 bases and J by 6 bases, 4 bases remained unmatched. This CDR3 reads CAISGGTGGTEQYF. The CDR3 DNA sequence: TGTGCCATCAGTGGAGGGACAGGGGGCACCGAGCAGTACTTC.

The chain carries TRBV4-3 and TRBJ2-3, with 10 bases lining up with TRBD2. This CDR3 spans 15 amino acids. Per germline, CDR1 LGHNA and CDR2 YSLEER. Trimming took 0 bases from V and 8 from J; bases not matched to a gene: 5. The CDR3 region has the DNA TGCGCCAGCAGCCAAGAAGCGGGGGGGCCTGTTACGCAGTATTTT. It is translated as CASSQEAGGPVTQYF.

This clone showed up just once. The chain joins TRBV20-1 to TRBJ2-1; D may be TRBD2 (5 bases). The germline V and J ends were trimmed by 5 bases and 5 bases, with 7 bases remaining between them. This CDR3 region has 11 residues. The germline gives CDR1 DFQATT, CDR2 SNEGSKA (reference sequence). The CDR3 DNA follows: TGCAGTGCTGCCGGGAACAATGAGCAGTTCTTC. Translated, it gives CSAAGNNEQFF.

For the CDR3, the DNA is TGTGCCAGCAGCTTAGGGCAGACAAACACTGAAGCTTTCTTT. Encoded protein: CASSLGQTNTEAFF. The rearrangement uses TRBV7-9 and TRBJ1-1; D not resolved. V was cut by 1 base and J by 2 bases, with 8 bases left in between. The V gene's germline CDR1 is SEHNR and CDR2 FQNEAQ (reference sequence). The CDR3 length is 14 residues.

The CDR3 sequence: CASSVLWTDSGNTIYF. The DNA of the CDR3 is TGCGCCAGCAGTGTCCTTTGGACAGACTCTGGAAACACCATATATTTT. This chain links TRBV10-2 with TRBJ1-3, with D tentatively TRBD1 (6 bases). The ends were cut back, 4 bases at V and 0 bases at J, with 13 bases in the middle. The CDR3 consists of 16 residues. Germline lookup yields CDR1 WSHSY and CDR2 SAAADI.

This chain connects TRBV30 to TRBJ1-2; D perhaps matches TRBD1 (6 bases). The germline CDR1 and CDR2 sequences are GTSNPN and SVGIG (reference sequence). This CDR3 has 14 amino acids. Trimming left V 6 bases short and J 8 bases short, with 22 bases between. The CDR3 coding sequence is TGTGCCTGCCTCCTAGGACAGAGCAACTTCGGCTACACCTTC. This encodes CACLLGQSNFGYTF.

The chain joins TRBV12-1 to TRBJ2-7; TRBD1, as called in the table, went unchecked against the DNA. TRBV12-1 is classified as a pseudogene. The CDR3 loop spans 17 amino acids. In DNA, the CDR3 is TGTGCCAGCAGCTTCCGACAGGGGGCGGACCTCTCCTACGAGCAGTACTTC. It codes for CASSFRQGADLSYEQYF.

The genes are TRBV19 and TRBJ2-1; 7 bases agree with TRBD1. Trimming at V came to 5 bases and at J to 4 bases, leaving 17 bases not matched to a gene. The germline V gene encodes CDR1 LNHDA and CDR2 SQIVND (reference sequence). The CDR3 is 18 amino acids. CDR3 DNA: TGTGCCAGTAGTCCCGTTACTGCCGGGACAGTAGTATACAATGAGCAGTTCTTC. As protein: CASSPVTAGTVVYNEQFF.

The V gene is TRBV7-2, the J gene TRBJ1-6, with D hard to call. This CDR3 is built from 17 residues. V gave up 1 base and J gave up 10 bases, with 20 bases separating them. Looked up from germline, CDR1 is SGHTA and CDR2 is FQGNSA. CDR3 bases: TGTGCCAGCAGCTTAGTTGAGGTGGGTTCGTCCGGCTCACCCCTCCACTTT. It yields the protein CASSLVEVGSSGSPLHF.

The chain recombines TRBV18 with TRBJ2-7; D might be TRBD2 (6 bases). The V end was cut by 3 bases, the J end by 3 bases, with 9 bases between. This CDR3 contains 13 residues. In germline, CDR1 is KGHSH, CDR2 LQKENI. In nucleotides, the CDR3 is TGTGCCAGCTCACCCACTAGCCACTACGAGCAGTACTTC. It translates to CASSPTSHYEQYF. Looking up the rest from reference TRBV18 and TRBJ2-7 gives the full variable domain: NAGVMQNPRHLVRRRGQEARLRCSPMKGHSHVYWYRQLPEEGLKFMVYLQKENIIDESGMPKERFSAEFPKEGPSILRIQQVVRGDSAAYFCASSPTSHYEQYFGPGTRLTVT.

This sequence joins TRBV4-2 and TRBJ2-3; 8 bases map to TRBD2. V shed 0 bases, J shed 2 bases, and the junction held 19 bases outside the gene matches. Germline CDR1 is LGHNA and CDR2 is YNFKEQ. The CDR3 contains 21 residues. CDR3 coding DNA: TGTGCCAGCAGCCAAGAAGACGCGGGAGGACCCCAAAAACACCACACAGATACGCAGTATTTT. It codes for CASSQEDAGGPQKHHTDTQYF.

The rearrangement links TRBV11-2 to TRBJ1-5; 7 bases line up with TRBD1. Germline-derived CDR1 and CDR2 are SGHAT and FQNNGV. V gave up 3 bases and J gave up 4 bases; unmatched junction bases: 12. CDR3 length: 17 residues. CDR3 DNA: TGTGCCAGCAGCTTGAGGTCCTGGAGGGGGCGGAATCAGCCCCAGCATTTT. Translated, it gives CASSLRSWRGRNQPQHF.

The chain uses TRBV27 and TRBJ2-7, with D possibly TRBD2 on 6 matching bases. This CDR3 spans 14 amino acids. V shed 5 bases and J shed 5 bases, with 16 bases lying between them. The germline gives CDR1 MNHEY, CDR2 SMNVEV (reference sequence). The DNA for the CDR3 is TGTGCCAGCAGTCGCGGGGCGCTGACCCACGAGCAGTACTTC. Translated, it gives CASSRGALTHEQYF.

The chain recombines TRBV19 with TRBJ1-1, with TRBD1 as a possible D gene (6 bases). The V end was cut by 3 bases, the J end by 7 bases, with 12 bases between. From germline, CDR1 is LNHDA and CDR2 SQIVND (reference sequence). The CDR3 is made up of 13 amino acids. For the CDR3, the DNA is TGTGCCAGTAGTATGGTAGGGGGATTTGAAGCTTTCTTT. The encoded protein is CASSMVGGFEAFF.